This record looks at one T cell receptor (beta chain) sequence and its context. As originally analysed: The assay estimated nucleated cells by amplifying reference gene primers. The assay was immunoSEQ multiplex PCR, and TCRdb's table has in-frame clones only and misses some. D and trimming were read from the DNA, whereas the V and J calls and clone size are those reported in that table. Among 100,000 to 150,000 clones listed, 75% to 90% were seen once. This specimen comes from a study of blood T cell repertoires in COVID-19. Across the study: The origin of the acute and convalescent COVID-19 samples was the United States, Italy and Spain.

The CDR3 covers 13 residues. Germline V gene lookup returns CDR1 SGDLS and CDR2 YYNGEE. V lost 3 bases, J lost 4 bases, and 2 bases stayed unmatched. This TCR was recovered from a man aged 50 to 59 with active or convalescent COVID-19. Sample: peripheral blood. The rearrangement uses TRBV9 and TRBJ1-1; TRBD1 agrees at 8 bases. The CDR3 nucleotides read TGTGCCAGCAGCGAAACAGGGGGCACTGAAGCTTTCTTT. This encodes CASSETGGTEAFF.